This T cell receptor beta chain was retrieved from a study of OX40 agonist ivuxolimab in advanced cancers. For the study in its entirety: The costimulatory receptor OX40 (CD134) was targeted by ivuxolimab, a fully human IgG2 agonistic monoclonal antibody. Intravenous ivuxolimab was administered to patients every 2 weeks at six dose levels: 0.01, 0.1, 0.3, 1.5, 3 and 10 mg/kg. Of the roughly 50 dose-escalation patients, hepatocellular carcinoma was present in about 20, melanoma in roughly 15, renal cell carcinoma in 9 and head and neck cancer in 9. A male proportion of roughly 80% and a mean age of about 60 years, ranging from about 20 to 85, were recorded for the dose-escalation cohort. Prior anti-PD-1, anti-PD-L1 or anti-CTLA-4 therapy was permitted, and less than 45% of dose-escalation patients had received checkpoint inhibitors. Partial responses were achieved by three dose-escalation patients, of whom one had hepatocellular carcinoma and two had cutaneous melanoma. The purpose of peripheral TCRbeta sequencing was to test whether ivuxolimab changed TCR sequence diversity and led to clonal T-cell expansion. The paper reports the monotherapy dose-escalation portion (N of about 50 patients) of the phase I ivuxolimab trial. What the work shows at the level of the full study, not this receptor alone: In the 0.1-3.0 mg/kg groups, partial responders had among the lowest normalized peripheral clonal expansion, particularly in CD8+ T cells. Clonal expansion of both CD4+ and CD8+ blood T cells was observed from baseline to week 6 at doses 0.1 to 3.0 mg/kg. After ivuxolimab, CD8+ T cells had more expanded clones than CD4+ T cells on average. Low levels of normalized T-cell clonal expansion were also seen in some patients who did not respond. Which antigens the clonally expanded peripheral T cells were specific for was not determined.

Patients with a history of autoimmune disease or receiving systemic immunosuppression were excluded from the trial. In every dose cohort, peripheral blood was drawn for TCR sequencing at baseline, cycle 4 day 1, and cycle 7 day 1. Samples came from an open-label, multicenter, first-in-human phase I dose-escalation trial of ivuxolimab. Adults with locally advanced or metastatic melanoma, renal cell, hepatocellular, or head and neck squamous cell carcinoma were enrolled in the trial. Before TCR sequencing, CD4+ T cells and CD8+ T cells from peripheral blood were sorted into separate populations. The CDR3 sequence holds 15 residues, the cysteine and phenylalanine included. Only the CDR3 region is kept as DNA, spanning 45 bases read in frame from base 1. Trimming takes 6 bases from V and 0 bases from J, and the germline ends sit 12 bases apart. The germline V gene provides CDR1 MGHDK and CDR2 SYGVNS.

Genomic DNA was isolated from the sorted cells so that the TCRbeta CDR3 region could be sequenced. TCRbeta CDR3 regions were sequenced using the immunoSEQ Assay. TCRdb took this table from immuneACCESS and kept in-frame rearrangements with V and J called. Such tables lack part of the clones; where checked against another copy, unresolved V genes explain under half of the gap, and the rest is unexplained. Within this sample are roughly 69,000 clones, with about 89% of them counted one time only. The ten largest clones take up approximately 4% of the sample. A note on this clone: Its antigen specificity is not known. Base qualities are not provided; no much larger clone lies one nucleotide away.

This chain joins TRBV25-1 to TRBJ1-3; no D segment can be confidently identified. The sequenced sample was CD4+ or CD8+ T cells sorted from blood, obtained in a trial of the OX40 agonist ivuxolimab. The source is an adult with an advanced solid tumor such as melanoma, head and neck, liver or kidney cancer. Here the CDR3 is given as CASSPHLSSGNTIYF. The DNA sequence follows: TGTGCCAGCAGCCCTCATCTAAGCTCTGGAAACACCATATATTTT. The full variable domain, with segments outside the CDR3 supplied by the reference TRBV25-1 and TRBJ1-3 proteins, appears as EADIYQTPRYLVIGTGKKITLECSQTMGHDKMYWYQQDPGMELHLIHYSYGVNSTEKGDLSSESTVSRIRTEHFPLTLESARPSHTSQYLCASSPHLSSGNTIYFGEGSWLTVV.